This T cell receptor (beta chain) emerged from a study of T cells after yellow fever vaccination (dated by TCRdb to between 2018 and 2021). Turning to the overall study: The SMART-Seq v4 Ultra Low Input RNA kit was used to prepare libraries from fractions with low cell numbers. To track T-cell clones before and after primary and booster YFV17D yellow fever vaccination, bulk TCR alpha and beta repertoires were sequenced longitudinally. Two healthy male donors, one aged 18 to 30 and one aged 30 to 40 years, made up the cohort. Bulk PBMC replicates and cell subsets were isolated from blood drawn at multiple timepoints before and after both primary and secondary immunization.

Taken from the germline V gene (reference sequence), the CDR1 and CDR2 loops are DFQATT and SNEGSKA. V is cut by 5 bases and J by 3 bases, and the space between the germline ends is 11 bases. From the cysteine up to the phenylalanine, the CDR3 has a length of 12 residues. Kept here is only the CDR3 DNA, which spans 36 bases and is read in frame from base 1. This clonotype was found a few times. Its antigen is still unknown. Base-call qualities are not available, and no considerably larger clone is one nucleotide away. Overall results and qualifications from the work: Computational filtering was required because FACS-sorted repertoires could contain abundant contaminating clonotypes from the bulk population. A small fraction of clonotypes appeared in both the CD4 and CD8 compartments, likely as a result of convergent recombination. Because the study included only a couple of donors, the extent to which the findings can be generalized is limited. The secondary T-cell response was found to be weaker but faster than the primary response, with a peak reached on day 5 rather than on day 15. After the booster, most of the clones that had expanded following primary vaccination were detected again (just under 97% of CD4 and around 90% of CD8), which suggests that memory was broadly maintained.

The sample was run on an Illumina NovaSeq 6000. TCR cDNA was made using 5'RACE template switching, a step that added a universal primer site and unique molecular identifiers. cDNA synthesis was primed from both the TCR alpha and TCR beta constant segments. Library amplification used two PCR steps, and the second PCR step added sample barcodes and sequencing adapters. Sequencing of libraries was performed on Illumina HiSeq 2500 (2x100 bp) or NovaSeq (2x150 bp). In the paper's pipeline: Reads were demultiplexed and collapsed into UMI consensus sequences with MIGEC, and V(D)J alignment was performed with MiXCR. Vaccine-responding clonotypes were defined with edgeR using replicate PBMC samples, requiring FDR below 0.01 and a log2 fold change above 5 up to day 15. CD4 or CD8 identity was assigned to each bulk clonotype according to whether the clonotype was present at higher abundance in the sequenced CD4 repertoire or the sequenced CD8 repertoire. TCRdb's own reprocessing of the public reads used fastp at Q25 and MiXCR and kept productive beta chains. CDR3 protein duplicates are merged, each entry listing the most common genes and DNA. These V and J calls are TCRdb output, not the study's own analysis. The sample has about 330,000 distinct CDR3 sequences on record, 4.1% of them singletons. The top ten clones comprise about 22% of the sample.

The treatment or condition label for this specimen denotes: live attenuated yellow fever vaccine strain. At every blood-draw timepoint, two biological replicates of bulk PBMCs were collected. A standard Ficoll-Paque protocol was used to isolate PBMCs from peripheral blood. TriZol was used to extract RNA from bulk PBMCs, from CD4 and CD8 fractions, and from dextramer-positive and dextramer-negative fractions. The material was PBMCs, obtained 5 days after the yellow fever booster vaccination. The sequence came from a man aged 18 to 30 who received the YFV17D yellow fever vaccine. The chain couples TRBV20-1 to TRBJ2-7, with the D gene tentatively TRBD1 or TRBD2, based on 5 matching bases in each. The sequenced DNA: TGCAGTGCTGTACGGGGCAACTACGAGCAGTACTTC. Its translation reads: CSAVRGNYEQYF.